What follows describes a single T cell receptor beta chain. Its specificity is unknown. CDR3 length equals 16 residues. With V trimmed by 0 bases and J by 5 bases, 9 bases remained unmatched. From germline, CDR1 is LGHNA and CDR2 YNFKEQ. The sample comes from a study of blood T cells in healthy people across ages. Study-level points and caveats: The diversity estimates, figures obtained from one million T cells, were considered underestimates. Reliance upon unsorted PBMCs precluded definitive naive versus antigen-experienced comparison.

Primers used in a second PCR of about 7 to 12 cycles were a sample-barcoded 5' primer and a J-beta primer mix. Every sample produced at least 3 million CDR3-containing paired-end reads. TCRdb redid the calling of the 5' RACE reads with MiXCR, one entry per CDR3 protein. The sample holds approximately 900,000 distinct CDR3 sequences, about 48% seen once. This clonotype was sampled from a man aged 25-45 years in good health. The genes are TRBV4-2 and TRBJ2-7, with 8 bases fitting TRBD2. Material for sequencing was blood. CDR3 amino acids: CASSQDLRTSGHEQYF. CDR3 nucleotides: TGTGCCAGCAGCCAAGATCTCCGAACTAGCGGTCACGAGCAGTACTTC.